The T cell receptor beta chain under discussion was sequenced for a study of control samples from healthy donors and cancer patients. The trim removed 11 bases at V and 9 bases at J, leaving 10 bases unmatched. The germline CDR1 and CDR2 sequences are MDHEN and SYDVKM. There are 12 residues in the CDR3. TCRdb's copy holds only in-frame clones and misses some; the assay was immunoSEQ multiplex PCR. Among about 160,000 clones listed, under 96% were seen once. Sequenced material: blood. The sequence was obtained from a woman aged 25-40 years in good health. The J gene is TRBJ2-3, the V gene TRBV28, with 8 bases that match TRBD1. CDR3 loop: CAGQGPRYTQYF. Written as DNA, the CDR3 is TGTGCCGGACAGGGCCCAAGGTACACGCAGTATTTT.